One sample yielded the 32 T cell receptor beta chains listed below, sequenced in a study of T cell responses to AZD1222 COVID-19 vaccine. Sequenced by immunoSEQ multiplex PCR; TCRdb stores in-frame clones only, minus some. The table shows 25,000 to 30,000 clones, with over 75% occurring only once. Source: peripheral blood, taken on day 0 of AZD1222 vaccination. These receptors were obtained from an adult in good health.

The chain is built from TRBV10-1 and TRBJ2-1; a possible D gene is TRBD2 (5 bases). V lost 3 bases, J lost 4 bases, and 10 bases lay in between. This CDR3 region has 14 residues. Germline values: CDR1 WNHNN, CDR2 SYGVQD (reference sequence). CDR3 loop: CASSDSGTYNEQFF. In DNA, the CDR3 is TGCGCCAGCAGTGACAGCGGAACTTACAATGAGCAGTTCTTC.

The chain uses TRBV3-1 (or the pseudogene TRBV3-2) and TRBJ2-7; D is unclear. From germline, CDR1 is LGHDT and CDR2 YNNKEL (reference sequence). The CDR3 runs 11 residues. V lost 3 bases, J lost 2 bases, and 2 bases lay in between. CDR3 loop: CASSHAYEQYF. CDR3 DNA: TGTGCCAGCAGCCATGCCTACGAGCAGTACTTC.

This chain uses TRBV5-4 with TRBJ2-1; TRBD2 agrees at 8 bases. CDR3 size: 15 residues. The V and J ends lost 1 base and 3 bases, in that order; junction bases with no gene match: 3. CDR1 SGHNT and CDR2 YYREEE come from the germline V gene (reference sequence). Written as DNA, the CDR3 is TGTGCCAGCAGCTTGACTAGCGGATACTACAATGAGCAGTTCTTC. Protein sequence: CASSLTSGYYNEQFF. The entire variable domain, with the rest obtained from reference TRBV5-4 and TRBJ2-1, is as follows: ETGVTQSPTHLIKTRGQQVTLRCSSQSGHNTVSWYQQALGQGPQFIFQYYREEENGRGNFPPRFSGLQFPNYSSELNVNALELDDSALYLCASSLTSGYYNEQFFGPGTRLTVL.

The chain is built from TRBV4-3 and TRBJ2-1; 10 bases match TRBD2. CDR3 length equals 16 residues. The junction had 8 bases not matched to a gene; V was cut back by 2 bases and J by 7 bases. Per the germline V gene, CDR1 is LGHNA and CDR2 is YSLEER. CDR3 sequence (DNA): TGCGCCAGCAGCCAACGGACTAGCGGACTCGGGAATGAGCAGTTCTTC. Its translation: CASSQRTSGLGNEQFF.

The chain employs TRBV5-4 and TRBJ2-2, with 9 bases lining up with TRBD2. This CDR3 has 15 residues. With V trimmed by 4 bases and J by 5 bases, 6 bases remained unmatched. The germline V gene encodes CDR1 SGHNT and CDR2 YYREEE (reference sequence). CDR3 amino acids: CASSQVAGATGELFF. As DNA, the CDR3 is TGTGCCAGCAGCCAAGTAGCGGGAGCTACCGGGGAGCTGTTTTTT.

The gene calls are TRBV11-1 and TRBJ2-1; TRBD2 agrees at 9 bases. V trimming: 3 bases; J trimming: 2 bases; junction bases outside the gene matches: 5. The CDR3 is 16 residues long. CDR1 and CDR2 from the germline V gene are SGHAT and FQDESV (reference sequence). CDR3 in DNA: TGTGCCAGCAGCTTGTTTAGCGGGGGCCCCTACAATGAGCAGTTCTTC. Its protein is CASSLFSGGPYNEQFF.

The CDR3 DNA sequence: TGTGCCAGCAGCTCAAGCAGCATCTTCTCTGGAAACACCATATATTTT. Translated: CASSSSSIFSGNTIYF. The genes are TRBV11-2 and TRBJ1-3; D is ambiguous. Germline V gene sequence: CDR1 SGHAT, CDR2 FQNNGV. V gave up 4 bases and J gave up 0 bases, with 13 bases separating them. The CDR3 runs 16 residues. Using reference TRBV11-2 and TRBJ1-3 for the parts outside the CDR3, the full variable domain is EAGVAQSPRYKIIEKRQSVAFWCNPISGHATLYWYQQILGQGPKLLIQFQNNGVVDDSQLPKDRFSAERLKGVDSTLKIQPAKLEDSAVYLCASSSSSIFSGNTIYFGEGSWLTVV.

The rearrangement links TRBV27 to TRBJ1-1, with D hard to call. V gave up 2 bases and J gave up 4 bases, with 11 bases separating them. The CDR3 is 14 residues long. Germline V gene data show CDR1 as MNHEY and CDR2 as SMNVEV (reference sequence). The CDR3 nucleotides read TGTGCCAGCAGTTTAAGGATTACGGGCACTGAAGCTTTCTTT. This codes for CASSLRITGTEAFF.

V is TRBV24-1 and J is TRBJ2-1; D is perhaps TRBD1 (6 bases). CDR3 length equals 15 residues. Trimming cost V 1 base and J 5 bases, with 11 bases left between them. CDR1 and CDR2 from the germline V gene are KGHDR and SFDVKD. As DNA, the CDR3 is TGTGCCACCAGTGATTTCGGCACAGGGCACAATGAGCAGTTCTTC. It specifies CATSDFGTGHNEQFF.

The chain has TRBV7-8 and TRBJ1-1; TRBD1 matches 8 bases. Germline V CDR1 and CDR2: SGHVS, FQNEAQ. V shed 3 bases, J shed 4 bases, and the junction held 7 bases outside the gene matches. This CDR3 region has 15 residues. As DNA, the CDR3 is TGTGCCAGCAGCTTCAGGACAGGGCAGGTCACTGAAGCTTTCTTT. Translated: CASSFRTGQVTEAFF.

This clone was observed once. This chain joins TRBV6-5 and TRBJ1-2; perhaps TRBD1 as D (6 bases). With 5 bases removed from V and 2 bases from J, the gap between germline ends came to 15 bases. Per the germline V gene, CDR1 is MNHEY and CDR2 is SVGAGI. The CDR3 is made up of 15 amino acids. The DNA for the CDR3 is TGTGCCAGCAGTCTGGGGGGCAGCGCCAACTATGGCTACACCTTC. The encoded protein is CASSLGGSANYGYTF.

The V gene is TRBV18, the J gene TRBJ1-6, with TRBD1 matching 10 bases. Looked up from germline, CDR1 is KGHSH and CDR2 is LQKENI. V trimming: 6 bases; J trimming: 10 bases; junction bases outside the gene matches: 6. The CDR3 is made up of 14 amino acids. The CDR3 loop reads CASSEGQGRSPLHF. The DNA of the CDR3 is TGTGCCAGCTCCGAGGGACAGGGGAGATCACCCCTCCACTTT.

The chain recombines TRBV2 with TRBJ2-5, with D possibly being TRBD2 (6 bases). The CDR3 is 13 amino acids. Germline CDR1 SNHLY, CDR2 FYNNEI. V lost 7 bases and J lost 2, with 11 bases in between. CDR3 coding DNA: TGTGCCAGCAAGCCGGGAGCTCAAGAGACCCAGTACTTC. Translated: CASKPGAQETQYF.

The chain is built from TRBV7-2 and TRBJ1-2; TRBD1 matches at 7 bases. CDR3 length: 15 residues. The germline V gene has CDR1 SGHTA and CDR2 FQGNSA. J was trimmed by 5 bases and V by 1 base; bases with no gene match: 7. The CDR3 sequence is CASSLVAGGDYGYTF. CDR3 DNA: TGTGCCAGCAGCTTAGTGGCAGGGGGTGATTATGGCTACACCTTC.

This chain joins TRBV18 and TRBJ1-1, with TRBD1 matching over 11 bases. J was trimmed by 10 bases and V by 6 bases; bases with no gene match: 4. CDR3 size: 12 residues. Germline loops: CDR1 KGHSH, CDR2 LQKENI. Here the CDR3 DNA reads TGTGCCAGCTCCCAGGACAGGGGGCGAGCTTTCTTT. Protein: CASSQDRGRAFF.

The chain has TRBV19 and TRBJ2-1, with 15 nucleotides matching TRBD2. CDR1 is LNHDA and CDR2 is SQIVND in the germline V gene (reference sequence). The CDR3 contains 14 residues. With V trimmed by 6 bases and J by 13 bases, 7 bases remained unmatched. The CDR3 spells CASRGLAGGLGQFF. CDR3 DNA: TGTGCCAGTAGGGGACTAGCGGGGGGCCTGGGACAGTTCTTC.

This CDR3 reads CASPDRGLGEQFF. Here the CDR3 DNA reads TGTGCCAGCCCCGACAGGGGGCTCGGTGAGCAGTTCTTC. The rearrangement uses TRBV6-5 and TRBJ2-1; 10 bases fit TRBD1. Germline loops: CDR1 MNHEY, CDR2 SVGAGI. The CDR3 has 13 amino acids. The junction had 7 bases not matched to a gene; V was cut back by 8 bases and J by 9 bases.

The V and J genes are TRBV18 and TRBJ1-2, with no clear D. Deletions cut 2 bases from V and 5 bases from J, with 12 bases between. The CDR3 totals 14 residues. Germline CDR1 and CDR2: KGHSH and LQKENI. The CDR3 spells CASSPWRLNYGYTF. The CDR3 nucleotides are TGTGCCAGCTCACCATGGAGGCTTAATTATGGCTACACCTTC.

The CDR3 nucleotides read TGTGCCAGCAGTGAGGGGACAGGGTTTTCGCCCAATGAGCAGTTCTTC. This codes for CASSEGTGFSPNEQFF. The chain links TRBV6-1 to TRBJ2-1, with TRBD1 identical over 9 bases. Trimming cost V 3 bases and J 6 bases; bases outside gene matches: 9. This CDR3 has 16 amino acids. CDR1 and CDR2 (germline): MNHNS, SASEGT.

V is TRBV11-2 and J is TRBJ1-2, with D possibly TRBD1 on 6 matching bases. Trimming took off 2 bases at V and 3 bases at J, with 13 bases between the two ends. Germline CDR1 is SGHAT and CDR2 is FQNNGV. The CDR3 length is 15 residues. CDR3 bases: TGTGCCAGCAGCTTATCGACAGGCGGATACTATGGCTACACCTTC. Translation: CASSLSTGGYYGYTF.

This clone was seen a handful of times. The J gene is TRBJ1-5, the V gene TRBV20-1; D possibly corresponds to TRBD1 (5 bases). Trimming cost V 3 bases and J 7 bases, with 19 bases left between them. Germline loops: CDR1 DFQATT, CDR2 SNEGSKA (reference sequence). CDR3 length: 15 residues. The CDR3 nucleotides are TGCAGTGCTAGTTTCGTTAGGGGCCAGGGACAGCCCCAGCATTTT. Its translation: CSASFVRGQGQPQHF.

The CDR3 bases are TGTGCCAGCAGCCGAACAAGCCGGGACAGGAACACCGGGGAGCTGTTTTTT. This gives the protein CASSRTSRDRNTGELFF. The chain is built from TRBV7-3 and TRBJ2-2; 7 nucleotides match TRBD1. The CDR3 has 17 amino acids. V lost 5 bases, J lost 1 base, and 10 bases stayed unmatched. The germline V gene encodes CDR1 SGHTA and CDR2 FQGTGA.

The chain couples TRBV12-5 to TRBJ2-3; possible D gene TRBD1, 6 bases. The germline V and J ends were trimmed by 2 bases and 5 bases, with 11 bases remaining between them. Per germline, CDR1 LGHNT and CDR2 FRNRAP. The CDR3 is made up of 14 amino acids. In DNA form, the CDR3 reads TGTGCTAGTGGTTTGCTGACCAGGGGAGATACGCAGTATTTT. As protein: CASGLLTRGDTQYF.

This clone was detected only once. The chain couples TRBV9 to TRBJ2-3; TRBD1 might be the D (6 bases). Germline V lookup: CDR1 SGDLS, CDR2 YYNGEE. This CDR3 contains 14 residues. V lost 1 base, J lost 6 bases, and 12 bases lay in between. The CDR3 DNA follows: TGTGCCAGCAGCGTATCACCAGGGGTGGATACGCAGTATTTT. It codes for CASSVSPGVDTQYF.

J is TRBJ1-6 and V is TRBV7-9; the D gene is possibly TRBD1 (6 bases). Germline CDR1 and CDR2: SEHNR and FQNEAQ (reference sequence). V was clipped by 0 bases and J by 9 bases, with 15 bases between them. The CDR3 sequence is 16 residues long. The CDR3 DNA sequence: TGTGCCAGCAGCTTAGCGACAGGAGGTGGAGGTTCACCCCTCCACTTT. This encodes CASSLATGGGGSPLHF.

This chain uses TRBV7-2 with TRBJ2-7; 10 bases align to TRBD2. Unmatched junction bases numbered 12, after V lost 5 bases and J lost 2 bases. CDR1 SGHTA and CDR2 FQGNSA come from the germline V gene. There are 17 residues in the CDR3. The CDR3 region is CASSLSGGAKIPYEQYF. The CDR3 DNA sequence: TGTGCCAGCAGCCTGAGCGGGGGGGCCAAAATCCCCTACGAGCAGTACTTC.

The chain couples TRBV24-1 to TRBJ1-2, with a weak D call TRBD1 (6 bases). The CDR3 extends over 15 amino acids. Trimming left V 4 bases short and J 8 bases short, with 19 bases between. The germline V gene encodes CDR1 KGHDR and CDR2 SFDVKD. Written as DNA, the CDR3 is TGTGCCACCAGTGAAAATAGACAGGATCGGTGGGGCTACACCTTC. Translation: CATSENRQDRWGYTF.

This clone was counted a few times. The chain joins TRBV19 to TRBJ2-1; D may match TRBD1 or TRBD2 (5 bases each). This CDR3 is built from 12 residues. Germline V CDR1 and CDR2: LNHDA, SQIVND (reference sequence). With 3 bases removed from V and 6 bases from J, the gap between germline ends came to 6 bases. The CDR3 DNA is TGTGCCAGTAGTATTGGGACCAATGAGCAGTTCTTC. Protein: CASSIGTNEQFF.

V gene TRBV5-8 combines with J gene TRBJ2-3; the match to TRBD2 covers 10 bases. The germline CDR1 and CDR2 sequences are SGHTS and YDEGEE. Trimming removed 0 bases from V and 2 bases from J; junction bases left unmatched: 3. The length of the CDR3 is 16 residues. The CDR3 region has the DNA TGTGCCAGCAGCTTGGGGCTAGCGGGAGTCACAGATACGCAGTATTTT. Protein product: CASSLGLAGVTDTQYF.

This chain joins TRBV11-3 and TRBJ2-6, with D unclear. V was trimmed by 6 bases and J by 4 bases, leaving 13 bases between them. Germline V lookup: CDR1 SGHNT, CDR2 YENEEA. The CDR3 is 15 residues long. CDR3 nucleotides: TGTGCCAGCAGTCCGGGTGCGGCGGGGGCCAACGTCCTGACTTTC. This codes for CASSPGAAGANVLTF.

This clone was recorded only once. CDR3 sequence: CASSPRQGFGDGYTF. In nucleotides, the CDR3 is TGTGCCAGCAGCCCACGACAGGGCTTCGGGGATGGCTACACCTTC. The chain has TRBV11-2 and TRBJ1-2, with TRBD1 matching over 7 bases. CDR1 is SGHAT, CDR2 FQNNGV, per germline. V dropped 5 bases and J dropped 6; count of bases not matched to a gene: 12. The CDR3 sequence is 15 residues long.

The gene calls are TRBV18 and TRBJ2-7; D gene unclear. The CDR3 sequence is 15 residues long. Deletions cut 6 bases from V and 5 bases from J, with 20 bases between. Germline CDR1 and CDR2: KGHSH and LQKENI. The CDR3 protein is CASSFTTTSPHEQYV. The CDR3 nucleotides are TGTGCCAGCTCTTTTACGACCACCTCACCCCACGAGCAGTACGTC.